This T cell receptor beta chain was identified during a study of OX40 agonist ivuxolimab in advanced cancers. For the study at large: Given to patients was ivuxolimab, an agonistic anti-OX40 (CD134) antibody. A mean age of about 56 years, range roughly 20 to 79, was recorded, and 70% to 85% were male. Earlier treatment with anti-PD-1, anti-PD-L1 or anti-CTLA-4 was permitted, and around 43% had received some.

Comment on this clone: Its specificity is not known.

The V and J ends lost 2 bases and 1 base respectively, with 10 bases between them. The CDR3 runs to 15 residues. The germline CDR1 and CDR2 sequences are SGHTA and FQGTGA. Points from the study as a whole: Compared with CD4+, CD8+ T cells on average had more expanded clones.

TCRdb's table, derived via immunoSEQ multiplex PCR, lists solely in-frame clones and lacks some. The sample records 65,000 or so clones, approximately 78% being singletons. The receptor comes from an adult with an advanced solid tumor such as melanoma, head and neck, liver or kidney cancer. The material sequenced was CD4+ or CD8+ T cells sorted from blood, taken in a trial of the OX40 agonist ivuxolimab. This chain joins TRBV7-3 and TRBJ2-3; D perhaps matches TRBD2 (6 bases). CDR3 in amino acids: CASSLGGDRTDTQYF. CDR3 coding DNA: TGTGCCAGCAGCTTAGGCGGGGATCGCACAGATACGCAGTATTTT.